These 5 T cell receptor beta chains originate from one sample sequenced in a study of blood T cell repertoires in COVID-19. The protocol was immunoSEQ multiplex PCR, while the TCRdb copy is restricted to in-frame clones and leaves out a portion. The sample has about 190,000 clones; over 75% are singletons. Source material: peripheral blood. These receptors originate from a woman of 80 years or more with active or convalescent COVID-19.

The genes are TRBV5-1 and TRBJ2-1, with D hard to call. V lost 3 bases, J lost 3 bases, and 10 bases lay in between. The CDR3 runs 14 residues. Looked up from germline, CDR1 is SGHRS and CDR2 is YFSETQ. DNA of the CDR3: TGCGCCAGCAGCTCCTCATTACTCTACAATGAGCAGTTCTTC. It translates to CASSSSLLYNEQFF.

The CDR3 DNA reads as TGCGCCAGCAGTTCCGCTCCTACAGATAACTATGGCTACACCTTC. Its protein product is CASSSAPTDNYGYTF. The chain has TRBV5-1 and TRBJ1-2; D not resolved. Deletions cut 5 bases from V and 1 base from J, with 15 bases between. Looked up from germline, CDR1 is SGHRS and CDR2 is YFSETQ. The CDR3 sequence is 15 residues long. The full variable domain, rest sourced from reference TRBV5-1 and TRBJ1-2, is KAGVTQTPRYLIKTRGQQVTLSCSPISGHRSVSWYQQTPGQGLQFLFEYFSETQRNKGNFPGRFSGRQFSNSRSEMNVSTLELGDSALYLCASSSAPTDNYGYTFGSGTRLTVV.

The CDR3 sequence: CASSLLGGSSGANVLTF. The CDR3 DNA follows: TGTGCCAGCAGTCTCCTTGGGGGGTCCTCTGGGGCCAACGTCCTGACTTTC. The genes are TRBV3-1 (or the pseudogene TRBV3-2) and TRBJ2-6; D might be TRBD2 (6 bases). The CDR3 totals 17 residues. The V end lost 6 bases, the J end lost 0 bases, and 15 bases lay between the germline ends. CDR1 and CDR2 (germline): LGHDT, YNNKEL (reference sequence).

The chain links TRBV10-1 to TRBJ1-1; D is perhaps TRBD1 (6 bases). This CDR3 contains 13 residues. Trimming took off 8 bases at V and 4 bases at J, with 14 bases between the two ends. Germline V gene lookup returns CDR1 WNHNN and CDR2 SYGVQD (reference sequence). In DNA, the CDR3 is TGCGCCAGCGCACAGGGACAACGCACTGAAGCTTTCTTT. Its protein is CASAQGQRTEAFF.

This sequence joins TRBV7-9 and TRBJ1-1, with D hard to call. CDR3 length: 15 amino acids. Looked up from germline, CDR1 is SEHNR and CDR2 is FQNEAQ (reference sequence). Trimming cost V 4 bases and J 2 bases, with 14 bases left between them. The CDR3 DNA sequence: TGTGCCAGCAGCTCCTTCGGCGGAGCCAACACTGAAGCTTTCTTT. Encoded protein: CASSSFGGANTEAFF.